This TCR beta chain originates from a study of blood T cell repertoires in COVID-19. Clones were sequenced by immunoSEQ multiplex PCR, and TCRdb holds only the in-frame ones, with some missing. There are around 270,000 clones in the sample; around 82% occur only once, and about 0.9% lies in the top ten. This clone was detected a few times. The Seattle patients, enrolled during active infection, were followed longitudinally. The sample taken for sequencing was peripheral blood. This receptor was identified in a human donor with COVID-19, enrolled during active disease. The donor label of this sample is uncertain.

The CDR3 loop is CASSILALGGANEKLFF. In DNA form, the CDR3 reads TGTGCCAGTAGTATTCTCGCGCTCGGAGGGGCTAATGAAAAACTGTTTTTT. The chain joins TRBV19 to TRBJ1-4; TRBD1 is a possible D gene (5 bases). Germline-derived CDR1 and CDR2 are LNHDA and SQIVND (reference sequence). The length of the CDR3 is 17 residues. Trimming shortened V by 3 bases and J by 3 bases, and 17 bases separated the two germline ends. Together with reference TRBV19 and TRBJ1-4, the CDR3 gives the full variable domain: DGGITQSPKYLFRKEGQNVTLSCEQNLNHDAMYWYRQDPGQGLRLIYYSQIVNDFQKGDIAEGYSVSREKKESFPLTVTSAQKNPTAFYLCASSILALGGANEKLFFGSGTQLSVL.